These 25 T cell receptor beta chains were sequenced from one sample in a study of sequential checkpoint blockade in melanoma. Data came from immunoSEQ multiplex PCR; TCRdb stores just in-frame clones and leaves some out. The repertoire consists of roughly 34,000 clones, with 75% to 90% occurring once and the leading ten covering roughly a fifth. Indicated treatment: randomized to nivolumab then ipilimumab (arm A) or the reverse (arm B). The sample was CD8+ T cells sorted from blood (inferred from file names), taken from a patient given nivolumab and ipilimumab in sequence. All receptors come from a human donor with melanoma.

The CDR3 bases are TGTGCCATCAGTGGTTGGGGTAGCGGGGGCTCTGGGGCCAACGTCCTGACTTTC. It is translated as CAISGWGSGGSGANVLTF. J is TRBJ2-6 and V is TRBV10-3; 9 bases match TRBD2. CDR1 ENHRY and CDR2 SYGVKD come from the germline V gene. This CDR3 comprises 18 residues. V trimming: 4 bases; J trimming: 0 bases; junction bases outside the gene matches: 7.

J is TRBJ2-7 and V is TRBV5-6; TRBD1 is a possible D gene (5 bases). From germline, CDR1 is SGHDT and CDR2 YYEEEE. With 2 bases removed from V and 3 bases from J, the gap between germline ends came to 6 bases. This CDR3 contains 12 residues. The CDR3 region is CASSFDSYEQYF. The DNA of the CDR3 is TGTGCCAGCAGCTTCGACAGCTACGAGCAGTACTTC. The variable domain in full, with the rest retrieved from reference TRBV5-6 and TRBJ2-7, is DAGVTQSPTHLIKTRGQQVTLRCSPKSGHDTVSWYQQALGQGPQFIFQYYEEEERQRGNFPDRFSGHQFPNYSSELNVNALLLGDSALYLCASSFDSYEQYFGPGTRLTVT.

V usage is TRBV5-4 and J usage is TRBJ1-1, with 7 bases matching TRBD1. The V segment lost 4 bases and the J segment 5 bases; nucleotides outside the gene matches: 5. The CDR3 sequence is 13 residues long. Germline CDR1 reads SGHNT; CDR2 reads YYREEE (reference sequence). The CDR3 bases are TGTGCCAGCAGCCATAGGGGGCCGACTGAAGCTTTCTTT. Translating it yields CASSHRGPTEAFF.

DNA of the CDR3: TGTGCCAGCACCCCCCGGTCGAGGGTCTTGACCGGGGAGCTGTTTTTT. Its translation: CASTPRSRVLTGELFF. V gene TRBV28 combines with J gene TRBJ2-2; tentative D call: TRBD2 (5 bases). Germline CDR1 and CDR2: MDHEN and SYDVKM. The length of the CDR3 is 16 residues. V lost 7 bases and J 5 bases, leaving 20 bases between the germline ends.

This clone was seen only once. This rearrangement joins TRBV15 to TRBJ2-1; D possibly corresponds to TRBD1 (6 bases). The V end lost 0 bases, the J end lost 6 bases, and 15 bases lay between the germline ends. CDR3 size: 16 residues. CDR1 and CDR2 (germline): LNHNV, YYDKDF (reference sequence). For the CDR3, the DNA is TGTGCCACCAGCAGAGAGGGGGCAAAAACCGGCAATGAGCAGTTCTTC. Encoded protein: CATSREGAKTGNEQFF.

Here the CDR3 DNA reads TGCAGTGCTAGTCCCCCATCACCCCTCCACTTT. This encodes CSASPPSPLHF. The V gene is TRBV20-1, the J gene TRBJ1-6, with no clear D. The CDR3 contains 11 residues. The V and J ends lost 3 bases and 10 bases respectively, with 7 bases between them. Germline assignment: CDR1 DFQATT and CDR2 SNEGSKA (reference sequence).

J is TRBJ1-1 and V is TRBV7-9; D ambiguous. Trimming stripped 5 bases from V and 2 bases from J, with 15 bases between. Per the germline V gene, CDR1 is SEHNR and CDR2 is FQNEAQ (reference sequence). The CDR3 runs to 15 residues. The CDR3 protein is CASSPLAGSNTEAFF. Here the CDR3 DNA reads TGTGCCAGCAGCCCTCTAGCGGGGTCCAACACTGAAGCTTTCTTT.

V usage is TRBV27 and J usage is TRBJ2-3; no clear D gene. The V end was cut by 3 bases, the J end by 4 bases, with 11 bases between. The CDR3 is 14 residues long. Per the germline V gene, CDR1 is MNHEY and CDR2 is SMNVEV (reference sequence). CDR3: CASSLSVTSDTQYF. CDR3 coding DNA: TGTGCCAGCAGTTTGTCGGTCACTTCAGATACGCAGTATTTT.

The CDR3 reads CSARQGWEQFF. CDR3 coding DNA: TGCAGTGCTAGACAGGGTTGGGAGCAGTTCTTC. The rearrangement uses TRBV20-1 and TRBJ2-1; D perhaps matches TRBD1 (5 bases). Germline lookup yields CDR1 DFQATT and CDR2 SNEGSKA (reference sequence). The CDR3 sequence is 11 residues long. Deletions cut 2 bases from V and 10 bases from J, with 9 bases between.

CDR3 nucleotides: TGTGCCAGCAGTTACTCGCGACAGTTGAACACTGAAGCTTTCTTT. It translates to CASSYSRQLNTEAFF. The V call is TRBV6-5, the J call TRBJ1-1; tentatively, D is TRBD1 (5 bases). V was cut by 0 bases and J by 0 bases, with 8 bases left in between. The CDR3 spans 15 residues. CDR1 is MNHEY, CDR2 SVGAGI, per germline.

The gene calls are TRBV4-3 and TRBJ2-5, with 7 bases aligning to TRBD1. Germline V CDR1 and CDR2: LGHNA, YSLEER. Trimming removed 1 base from V and 1 base from J; junction bases left unmatched: 9. There are 17 residues in the CDR3. DNA of the CDR3: TGCGCCAGCAGCCAAGTATTGACAGGGTATGGCCAAGAGACCCAGTACTTC. This sequence encodes CASSQVLTGYGQETQYF.

V gene TRBV27 combines with J gene TRBJ2-3; D remains unclear. The V and J ends lost 6 bases and 4 bases respectively, with 14 bases between them. This CDR3 has 14 amino acids. Germline CDR1 is MNHEY and CDR2 is SMNVEV (reference sequence). CDR3 DNA: TGTGCCAGCAGCACGATAGGCGGCTCAGATACGCAGTATTTT. It encodes CASSTIGGSDTQYF.

The rearrangement links TRBV10-3 to TRBJ2-7; D possibly corresponds to TRBD1 (5 bases). V lost 0 bases, J lost 0 bases, and 12 bases lay in between. Germline V gene data show CDR1 as ENHRY and CDR2 as SYGVKD. This CDR3 is 16 amino acids long. The CDR3 reads CAISESGTRDSYEQYF. DNA of the CDR3: TGTGCCATCAGTGAGTCGGGTACCAGGGACTCCTACGAGCAGTACTTC.

The chain recombines TRBV30 with TRBJ1-2; no reliable D call. The CDR3 runs 14 residues. From germline, CDR1 is GTSNPN and CDR2 SVGIG (reference sequence). The germline V and J ends were trimmed by 1 base and 4 bases, with 13 bases remaining between them. The CDR3 region has the DNA TGTGCCTGGAGTGGACCGGGTCGGATCTATGGCTACACCTTC. The encoded protein is CAWSGPGRIYGYTF.

The rearrangement links TRBV4-3 to TRBJ2-3, with a weak D call TRBD2 (5 bases). The CDR3 is 14 amino acids. Germline assignment: CDR1 LGHNA and CDR2 YSLEER. V lost 2 bases, J lost 1 base, and 7 bases lay in between. CDR3 amino acids: CASSQSGRTDTQYF. DNA for the CDR3: TGCGCCAGCAGCCAAAGCGGCCGCACAGATACGCAGTATTTT.

The chain links TRBV5-1 to TRBJ2-3, with D possibly being TRBD2 (7 bases). V lost 4 bases and J 4 bases, leaving 19 bases between the germline ends. This CDR3 has 16 amino acids. In germline, CDR1 is SGHRS, CDR2 YFSETQ. Here the CDR3 reads CASSPGGGLGPDTQYF. In DNA, the CDR3 is TGCGCCAGCAGCCCTGGGGGGGGGCTGGGTCCAGATACGCAGTATTTT.

This clone is medium-sized within its sample. The V and J genes are TRBV5-4 and TRBJ1-2; D is perhaps TRBD1 (6 bases). V was shortened by 4 bases and J by 7 bases, with 23 bases between the two germline ends. CDR3 length: 16 residues. CDR1 is SGHNT, CDR2 YYREEE, per germline (reference sequence). In DNA form, the CDR3 reads TGTGCCAGCAGCCCCCCTACGGTGACAGGATCTCCTGGCTACACCTTC. Protein product: CASSPPTVTGSPGYTF.

This chain uses TRBV6-5 with TRBJ2-3, with D perhaps matching TRBD1 (6 bases). This CDR3 has 15 amino acids. Germline V CDR1 and CDR2: MNHEY, SVGAGI. Between the trimmed V and J ends, which lost 1 base and 1 base, there was a span of 9 bases. The CDR3 spells CASSYYREGTDTQYF. CDR3 sequence (DNA): TGTGCCAGCAGTTACTACAGGGAAGGCACAGATACGCAGTATTTT.

This chain uses TRBV5-6 with TRBJ2-3; tentatively, D is TRBD1 (6 bases). Germline V gene sequence: CDR1 SGHDT, CDR2 YYEEEE. Trimming left V 2 bases short and J 2 bases short, with 12 bases between. The CDR3 spans 15 residues. The chain's CDR3 is CASSFATGITDTQYF. CDR3 bases: TGTGCCAGCAGCTTCGCGACAGGCATCACAGATACGCAGTATTTT.

The rearrangement uses TRBV7-2 and TRBJ1-2, with D unclear. Looked up from germline, CDR1 is SGHTA and CDR2 is FQGNSA. CDR3 length: 13 residues. The germline V and J ends were trimmed by 5 bases and 8 bases, with 15 bases remaining between them. The CDR3 DNA is TGTGCCAGCAGCCCCGCGACTTCCGGCGGCTACACCTTC. Its protein is CASSPATSGGYTF.

This chain links TRBV27 with TRBJ2-7, with D perhaps matching TRBD1 (7 bases). CDR1 is MNHEY, CDR2 SMNVEV, per germline (reference sequence). V shed 2 bases and J shed 3 bases, with 8 bases lying between them. The CDR3 has 13 residues. The CDR3 here is CASSLQGGYEQYF. CDR3 nucleotides: TGTGCCAGCAGTTTACAGGGGGGCTACGAGCAGTACTTC.

This chain joins TRBV2 and TRBJ2-1; D gene ambiguous. The CDR3 sequence is 13 residues long. Trimming pared 1 base from V and 10 bases from J, leaving 11 bases between. CDR1 is SNHLY and CDR2 is FYNNEI in the germline V gene. The CDR3 DNA follows: TGTGCCAGCAGTGAAGGAGAGGCCCCAGAGCAGTTCTTC. This translates into CASSEGEAPEQFF.

The rearrangement joins TRBV19 to TRBJ1-1, with TRBD1 matching over 9 bases. The trim removed 3 bases at V and 2 bases at J, leaving 1 base unmatched. Germline V gene lookup returns CDR1 LNHDA and CDR2 SQIVND (reference sequence). The CDR3 extends over 14 amino acids. As DNA, the CDR3 is TGTGCCAGTAGTATGACAGGGGGTAACACTGAAGCTTTCTTT. It encodes CASSMTGGNTEAFF.

DNA of the CDR3: TGTGCCAGCAGCTTTGGGACAGGGGTAGGGAACACTGAAGCTTTCTTT. Translated, it gives CASSFGTGVGNTEAFF. The V and J genes are TRBV7-6 and TRBJ1-1; 10 nucleotides agree with TRBD1. The V gene end was trimmed by 3 bases and the J gene end by 1 base; junction bases not matched to a gene: 5. CDR1 is SGHVS, CDR2 FNYEAQ, per germline. This CDR3 has 16 residues. Looking up the rest from reference TRBV7-6 and TRBJ1-1 gives the full variable domain: GAGVSQSPRYKVTKRGQDVALRCDPISGHVSLYWYRQALGQGPEFLTYFNYEAQQDKSGLPNDRFSAERPEGSISTLTIQRTEQRDSAMYRCASSFGTGVGNTEAFFGQGTRLTVV.

This clone has just a few counts. The chain couples TRBV28 to TRBJ2-1, with 9 bases identical to TRBD1. Germline V gene lookup returns CDR1 MDHEN and CDR2 SYDVKM. The CDR3 is made up of 20 amino acids. V dropped 4 bases and J dropped 0; count of bases not matched to a gene: 16. This CDR3 reads CASSSGMITGGYNSYNEQFF. The DNA for the CDR3 is TGTGCCAGCAGTTCTGGAATGATTACAGGGGGCTACAACTCCTACAATGAGCAGTTCTTC.